A selection of T cell receptor beta chains follows, all from one sample in a study of response to subunit inactivated influenza vaccine. Each CDR3 protein gets one entry after TCRdb re-called the RT-PCR reads with MiXCR. The table has about 240,000 distinct CDR3 sequences, 12% seen once; the top ten hold approximately 8.4%. The input for sequencing was non-naive T cells sorted from PBMCs, taken 14 to 15 days before vaccination. These receptors all come from a man in his forties or fifties who received an inactivated influenza vaccine. Each CDR3 is given with its conserved first and last residue. A D gene is named only where the DNA matches it firmly. Where a row states a size, it is once, few, many or the class of an expanded clone; other rows omit it.

V gene	clone size	D gene	J gene	CDR3 protein	CDR3 DNA
TRBV20-1	few	NA	TRBJ1-5	CSASDPGTVNQPQHF	TGCAGTGCTAGTGACCCCGGGACGGTCAATCAGCCCCAGCATTTT
TRBV24-1	NA	NA	TRBJ2-1	CATRGVGANEQFF	TGTGCCACCAGGGGGGTGGGGGCCAATGAGCAGTTCTTC
TRBV28	few	TRBD2	TRBJ2-3	CASSPSRSGGTTDTQYF	TGTGCCAGCAGTCCATCCAGGAGCGGGGGGACCACAGATACGCAGTATTTT
TRBV7-8	NA	TRBD2	TRBJ2-5	CASSVRLAGQETQYF	TGTGCCAGCAGCGTCCGACTAGCGGGGCAAGAGACCCAGTACTTC
TRBV20-1	many	NA	TRBJ1-1	CSASPGINTEAFF	TGCAGTGCTAGTCCGGGGATTAACACTGAAGCTTTCTTT
TRBV5-4	many	NA	TRBJ2-1	CASSILAYGEQFF	TGTGCCAGCAGCATACTAGCATATGGTGAGCAGTTCTTC
TRBV28	few	NA	TRBJ2-3	CASSRVGGAPTDTQYF	TGTGCCAGCAGCCGGGTAGGGGGGGCCCCCACAGATACGCAGTATTTT
TRBV20-1	NA	TRBD1	TRBJ1-2	CSAIPGGFENGYTF	TGCAGTGCGATACCAGGGGGCTTCGAAAATGGCTACACCTTC
TRBV7-9	NA	NA	TRBJ2-1	CASSTDLDEQFF	TGTGCCAGCAGCACCGACTTGGATGAGCAGTTCTTC
TRBV28	NA	NA	TRBJ2-3	CASSLPGWGTDTQYF	TGTGCCAGCAGTTTACCGGGTTGGGGCACAGATACGCAGTATTTT
TRBV3-1	many	NA	TRBJ2-7	CASSASGFSTYEQYF	TGTGCCAGCAGCGCATCGGGCTTCTCAACCTACGAGCAGTACTTC
TRBV5-1	few	TRBD1	TRBJ2-7	CASSLDPGQATYEQYF	TGCGCCAGCAGCTTGGACCCGGGACAGGCGACCTACGAGCAGTACTTC
TRBV4-3	NA	NA	TRBJ1-1	CASSQVGGAAEAFF	TGCGCCAGCAGCCAAGTAGGGGGGGCCGCTGAAGCTTTCTTT
TRBV29-1	NA	TRBD2	TRBJ2-1	CSVHLLAGAYNEQFF	TGCAGCGTTCACTTACTAGCGGGAGCCTACAATGAGCAGTTCTTC
TRBV11-2	few	TRBD2	TRBJ2-3	CASSSGAGGSYTQYF	TGTGCCAGCAGCTCAGGAGCGGGGGGCTCCTATACGCAGTATTTT
TRBV20-1	many	NA	TRBJ1-5	CSASWGNQPQHF	TGCAGTGCCAGTTGGGGCAATCAGCCCCAGCATTTT
TRBV11-2	many	TRBD2	TRBJ2-4	CASSSWRGKNIQYF	TGTGCCAGCAGCTCTTGGCGGGGGAAAAACATTCAGTACTTC
TRBV7-9	few	NA	TRBJ1-3	CASSLQGNSGNTIYF	TGTGCCAGCAGCTTACAGGGGAACTCTGGAAACACCATATATTTT
TRBV7-2	NA	NA	TRBJ2-5	CASSLAGPIVETQYF	TGTGCCAGCAGCTTAGCGGGCCCAATCGTGGAGACCCAGTACTTC
TRBV28	few	NA	TRBJ2-1	CAIRIESGNNEQFF	TGTGCCATTAGAATAGAGAGCGGAAACAATGAGCAGTTCTTC
TRBV10-1	NA	NA	TRBJ2-5	CASSRDLQETQYF	TGCGCCAGCAGCAGGGATCTCCAAGAGACCCAGTACTTC
TRBV6-6	few	NA	TRBJ2-7	CASRQTGNEQYF	TGTGCCAGCAGACAAACAGGGAACGAGCAGTACTTC
TRBV10-3	few	TRBD1	TRBJ2-3	CAISERDRMGDTQYF	TGTGCCATCAGTGAGAGGGACAGAATGGGAGATACGCAGTATTTT
TRBV10-3	few	TRBD1	TRBJ2-7	CATRGAGGHEQYF	TGTGCCACCAGGGGGGCAGGGGGCCACGAGCAGTACTTC
TRBV24-1	few	TRBD2	TRBJ2-1	CATSDSYTGWTSGYEQFF	TGTGCCACCAGTGATTCCTACACAGGGTGGACTAGCGGCTATGAGCAGTTCTTC
TRBV7-7	few	TRBD2	TRBJ2-2	CASSLSGLRAGELFF	TGTGCCAGCAGCTTATCGGGACTAAGAGCCGGGGAGCTGTTTTTT
TRBV24-1	NA	NA	TRBJ2-1	CATSDYVGRSYEQFF	TGTGCCACCAGTGATTACGTCGGTCGGAGTTATGAGCAGTTCTTC
TRBV6-1	NA	TRBD1	TRBJ2-3	CASSQGAGTDTQYF	TGTGCCAGCAGCCAGGGGGCCGGCACAGATACGCAGTATTTT
TRBV20-1	NA	NA	TRBJ1-5	CSAMYQGRPQHF	TGCAGTGCTATGTACCAGGGGAGGCCCCAGCATTTT
TRBV28	few	NA	TRBJ2-5	CASSLEQGLGTQYF	TGTGCCAGCAGTTTAGAACAGGGTCTCGGGACCCAGTACTTC
TRBV7-9	NA	TRBD2	TRBJ2-3	CASSRGTSGGRDTQYF	TGTGCCAGCAGCCGTGGGACTAGCGGGGGGAGAGATACGCAGTATTTT
TRBV6-2/TRBV6-3	NA	TRBD1	TRBJ1-1	CASSYSRTTTGTWNTEAFF	TGTGCCAGCAGTTACTCAAGGACGACGACAGGGACGTGGAACACTGAAGCTTTCTTT
TRBV28	few	TRBD1	TRBJ2-1	CASSKTGGFSQFF	TGTGCCAGCAGTAAGACAGGGGGCTTCTCGCAGTTCTTC
TRBV27	few	NA	TRBJ2-2	CASSFTFGPRLNTGELFF	TGTGCCAGCAGTTTTACGTTCGGGCCCCGTTTGAACACCGGGGAGCTGTTTTTT
TRBV12-3/TRBV12-4	many	TRBD2	TRBJ2-7	CASSLTSGIEQYF	TGTGCCAGCAGTTTGACTAGCGGGATCGAGCAGTACTTC
TRBV12-3/TRBV12-4	many	NA	TRBJ1-2	CASSFTVDGYTF	TGTGCCAGCAGTTTTACGGTCGATGGCTACACCTTC
TRBV5-1	few	TRBD1	TRBJ2-7	CASSPRMTGGYEQYF	TGCGCCAGCAGCCCTAGAATGACAGGGGGCTACGAGCAGTACTTC
TRBV2	NA	NA	TRBJ2-7	CASSALAPGHYEQYF	TGTGCCAGCAGTGCCCTAGCGCCTGGACACTACGAGCAGTACTTC
TRBV5-1	NA	NA	TRBJ2-3	CGSSRDGGSTDTQYF	TGCGGCAGCAGCCGGGACGGCGGAAGCACAGATACGCAGTATTTT
TRBV7-2	many	NA	TRBJ1-1	CASSSLRVGPGTEAFF	TGTGCCAGCAGCTCCCTCAGGGTGGGGCCCGGCACTGAAGCTTTCTTT